This T cell receptor (beta chain) appears in the sequencing data of a study of T cells in Graves' hyperthyroidism and ophthalmopathy. The germline V gene has CDR1 SGDLS and CDR2 YYNGEE. The ends were cut back, 4 bases at V and 3 bases at J, with 16 bases in the middle. CDR3 length equals 15 residues. This clonotype has just a few counts. Its antigen is as yet unknown. When ophthalmopathy did not progress within 18 months, Graves' hyperthyroidism was considered stable. Points from the study as a whole: Most clonotypes expanded in the thyroid (above 0.001) were also present in blood.

Authors of the study amplified TCR beta CDR3 regions from RNA transcripts. The HTBI primer set was used in a first-round RT-PCR of the TCR CDR3. TCRdb reprocessed the multiplex PCR reads via MiXCR and lists one record per CDR3 protein. The table has roughly 740,000 distinct CDR3 sequences, about 17% seen once. This sequence was found in a man aged 18 to 29 with Graves' hyperthyroidism. The chain recombines TRBV9 with TRBJ2-5, with a possible D match to TRBD2 (6 bases). Sequenced input: blood. The chain's CDR3 is CASSPRGGWEETQYF. CDR3 nucleotide sequence: TGTGCCAGCAGCCCCCGAGGAGGGTGGGAAGAGACCCAGTACTTC.